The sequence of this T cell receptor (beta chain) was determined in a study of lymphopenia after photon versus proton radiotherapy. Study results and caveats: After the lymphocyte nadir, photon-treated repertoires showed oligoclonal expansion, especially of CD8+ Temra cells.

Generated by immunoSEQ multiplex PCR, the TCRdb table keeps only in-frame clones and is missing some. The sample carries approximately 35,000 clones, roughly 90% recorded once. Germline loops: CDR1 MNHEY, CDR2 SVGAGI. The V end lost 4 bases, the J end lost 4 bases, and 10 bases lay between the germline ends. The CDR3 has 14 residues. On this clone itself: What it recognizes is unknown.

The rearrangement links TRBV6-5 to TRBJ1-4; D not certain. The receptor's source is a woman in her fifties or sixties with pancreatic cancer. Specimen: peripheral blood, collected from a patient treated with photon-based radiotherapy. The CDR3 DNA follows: TGTGCCAGCAGTTCTGGACGGAGTAATGAAAAACTGTTTTTT. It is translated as CASSSGRSNEKLFF.